A selection of T cell receptor beta chains follows, all from one sample in a study of early T cells in non-severe SARS-CoV-2 infection. TCRdb fed the 5' RACE reads into MiXCR, producing one record per CDR3 protein. The sample has tens of thousands of distinct CDR3 sequences; 12% are singletons. The sample comprised whole blood. The receptors were sampled from an adult who was a healthcare worker with PCR-confirmed SARS-CoV-2 infection or an uninfected control (not recorded which). Each CDR3 is given with its conserved first and last residue. D genes are given only for firm matches. For some rows the clone size is stated as once, few or many, or as a class when expanded; others skip it.

cdr3_aa cdr3_nt v_call clone_size j_call d_call
CASSLQRDVSGANVLTF TGCGCCAGCAGCTTACAACGGGACGTCTCTGGGGCCAACGTCCTGACTTTC TRBV5-1 . TRBJ2-6 .
CASSPPGKNEQFF TGTGCCAGTAGTCCACCTGGTAAGAATGAGCAGTTCTTC TRBV19 few TRBJ2-1 .
CASSVLSLQNTGELFF TGTGCCAGCAGCGTATTAAGCCTCCAAAACACCGGGGAGCTGTTTTTT TRBV9 . TRBJ2-2 .
CASSIKRGFTDTQYF TGCGCCAGCAGCATTAAGCGGGGGTTTACAGATACGCAGTATTTT TRBV5-1 . TRBJ2-3 TRBD2
CASSPMGLTQTEQFF TGTGCCAGCTCACCCATGGGACTGACGCAAACTGAGCAGTTCTTC TRBV18 many TRBJ2-1 .
CASSLQDPGTYEQYF TGCGCCAGCAGCTTGCAGGACCCCGGGACCTACGAGCAGTACTTC TRBV5-1 few TRBJ2-7 .
CASSFQGHGKLFF TGTGCCAGCAGTTTCCAGGGGCACGGAAAACTGTTTTTT TRBV5-4 few TRBJ1-4 .
CSGASSGRDRVF TGCAGCGGGGCGTCTAGCGGGAGGGATCGGGTCTTC TRBV29-1 once TRBJ2-1 TRBD2
CASLPGTSNLNEQFF TGTGCCAGCTTGCCAGGGACTAGCAACCTCAATGAGCAGTTCTTC TRBV6-1 . TRBJ2-1 TRBD2
CASRTGLKPQHF TGTGCCAGCAGGACAGGGTTGAAGCCCCAGCATTTT TRBV2 . TRBJ1-5 TRBD1
CASSALGQRRTGELFF TGTGCCAGCAGTGCCCTGGGACAGAGGAGGACCGGGGAGCTGTTTTTT TRBV6-1 . TRBJ2-2 TRBD1
CASSFFSERDEQYF TGTGCCAGCAGTTTTTTCTCGGAGAGGGACGAGCAGTACTTC TRBV28 . TRBJ2-7 .
CASSILDTSGGYTF TGTGCCAGTAGTATACTGGACACCTCAGGGGGCTACACCTTC TRBV19 few TRBJ1-2 .
CASRTGREPQHF TGTGCCAGTAGGACAGGGAGGGAGCCCCAGCATTTT TRBV19 . TRBJ1-5 TRBD1
CASSGAVEQYF TGTGCCAGCAGCGGGGCCGTGGAGCAGTACTTC TRBV11-1 few TRBJ2-7 .
CASSMRLGDEQFF TGTGCCAGCAGCATGCGACTGGGGGATGAGCAGTTCTTC TRBV7-2 . TRBJ2-1 .
CAISESGRQGTEAFF TGTGCCATCAGTGAGTCCGGCCGACAGGGCACTGAAGCTTTCTTT TRBV10-3 many TRBJ1-1 TRBD1
CASSRATGQLQETQYF TGTGCCAGCAGCCGCGCAACGGGACAGCTACAAGAGACCCAGTACTTC TRBV5-5 . TRBJ2-5 TRBD1
CASSLAGSNSPLHF TGTGCCAGCAGCTTGGCCGGGTCGAATTCACCCCTCCACTTT TRBV5-6 . TRBJ1-6 .
CASSLGGKTQYF TGTGCCAGCAGTCTAGGAGGAAAGACCCAGTACTTC TRBV25-1 many TRBJ2-5 .
CASSSKGLTSGSSPRTDTQYF TGTGCCAGCAGCTCCAAGGGGCTAACTAGCGGGAGTTCCCCCCGCACAGATACGCAGTATTTT TRBV7-3 few TRBJ2-3 TRBD2
CVSSQWGTDTQYF TGTGTCAGCAGCCAGTGGGGGACAGATACGCAGTATTTT TRBV3-1 . TRBJ2-3 .
CASSSRDSFSNTEAFF TGTGCCAGCAGCTCCCGGGACAGCTTTTCGAACACTGAAGCTTTCTTT TRBV11-2 . TRBJ1-1 TRBD1
CASSLRDSNNEQFF TGTGCCAGCAGCCTCCGGGACAGTAACAATGAGCAGTTCTTC TRBV9 . TRBJ2-1 TRBD1
CASGSGQTYDTQYF TGTGCTAGTGGCTCGGGACAGACGTACGATACGCAGTATTTT TRBV12-5 many TRBJ2-3 TRBD1
CASGHGTGELFF TGTGCTAGTGGGCATGGAACCGGGGAGCTGTTTTTT TRBV12-5 . TRBJ2-2 .
CASSPRRDSTDTQYF TGTGCCAGCTCACCAAGGCGGGATAGCACAGATACGCAGTATTTT TRBV18 many TRBJ2-3 .
CASSLLRGQETQYF TGTGCCAGCAGCTTATTACGGGGCCAAGAGACCCAGTACTTC TRBV11-2 few TRBJ2-5 .
CASRGEAFAEAFF TGTGCCAGCAGGGGGGAAGCGTTCGCTGAAGCTTTCTTT TRBV2 few TRBJ1-1 .
CASSLLVVPEAFF TGTGCCAGCAGCTTATTGGTGGTCCCTGAAGCTTTCTTT TRBV7-9 many TRBJ1-1 .
CSALGGPYEQYF TGCAGTGCTCTCGGGGGACCCTACGAGCAGTACTTC TRBV20-1 few TRBJ2-7 .
CAPSKTDTQYF TGTGCCCCTTCTAAGACAGATACGCAGTATTTT TRBV27 . TRBJ2-3 .
CASSQGFSGINEQFF TGCGCCAGCAGCCAAGGGTTTAGCGGGATCAATGAGCAGTTCTTC TRBV4-1 many TRBJ2-1 TRBD2
CSARDGDMQYF TGCAGTGCTAGAGATGGGGACATGCAGTACTTC TRBV20-1 many TRBJ2-7 .
CASTLSGVDGYTF TGTGCCAGCACCCTCTCAGGGGTGGATGGCTACACCTTC TRBV6-6 . TRBJ1-2 .
CASSLDSTLGTEAFF TGTGCCAGCAGCTTAGATTCCACCTTGGGGACTGAAGCTTTCTTT TRBV7-6 many TRBJ1-1 .
CASSDRGSSGNTIYF TGCGCCAGCAGTGACAGGGGGAGCTCTGGAAACACCATATATTTT TRBV10-2 many TRBJ1-3 TRBD1
CSACRRIAGGYRNEQFF TGCAGCGCTTGTCGTAGAATAGCGGGGGGATATAGGAATGAGCAGTTCTTC TRBV29-1 many TRBJ2-1 TRBD2
CASSPEGVPDNEQFF TGTGCCAGCAGTCCAGAGGGAGTCCCGGATAATGAGCAGTTCTTC TRBV5-4 few TRBJ2-1 .
CSVEDRGQGYGYTF TGCAGCGTTGAAGATCGGGGACAGGGGTATGGCTACACCTTC TRBV29-1 few TRBJ1-2 TRBD1
CASSWTGPINEQFF TGCGCCAGCAGCTGGACAGGGCCTATCAATGAGCAGTTCTTC TRBV5-1 few TRBJ2-1 TRBD1
CASSLKAGDTHEQYF TGTGCCAGCAGCTTAAAGGCAGGGGACACCCACGAGCAGTACTTC TRBV7-3 . TRBJ2-7 .
CASSPPRPLETQYF TGTGCCAGCTCACCACCTAGGCCGTTAGAGACCCAGTACTTC TRBV18 many TRBJ2-5 .
CASSSPSGGEETQYF TGCGCCAGCAGTTCCCCTAGCGGGGGGGAAGAGACCCAGTACTTC TRBV5-1 few TRBJ2-5 TRBD2
CSVVRGDYGYTF TGCAGCGTTGTAAGGGGGGACTATGGCTACACCTTC TRBV29-1 . TRBJ1-2 .
CASNPQGPTEAFF TGCGCCAGCAACCCCCAGGGACCCACTGAAGCTTTCTTT TRBV10-2 . TRBJ1-1 .
CASSLVMSSYNEQFF TGTGCCAGCAGCTTAGTTATGAGCTCCTACAATGAGCAGTTCTTC TRBV7-9 few TRBJ2-1 .
CASSLDGDTQYF TGTGCCAGCAGCTTAGATGGGGATACGCAGTATTTT TRBV11-3 many TRBJ2-3 .
CSGKDSTDTQYF TGTTCGGGGAAAGATAGCACAGATACGCAGTATTTT TRBV6-1 many TRBJ2-3 .
CASSSQDRGSTDTQYF TGTGCCAGCAGCTCCCAGGACAGGGGAAGCACAGATACGCAGTATTTT TRBV7-9 few TRBJ2-3 TRBD1
CASSEKRIQETQYF TGTGCCAGCAGTGAGAAAAGGATCCAAGAGACCCAGTACTTC TRBV2 . TRBJ2-5 .
CSAKLAGDRGEQFF TGCAGTGCTAAACTAGCGGGAGACAGGGGTGAGCAGTTCTTC TRBV20-1 few TRBJ2-1 TRBD2
CASSQVATGGTRGQFF TGTGCCAGCAGCCAAGTGGCGACAGGGGGCACGAGGGGGCAGTTCTTC TRBV3-1 many TRBJ2-1 TRBD1
CAWSGIGGPTYNEQFF TGTGCCTGGAGTGGAATTGGGGGACCGACCTACAATGAGCAGTTCTTC TRBV30 many TRBJ2-1 .
CASSLTVGGYNEQFF TGTGCCAGCAGCTTAACGGTAGGAGGGTACAATGAGCAGTTCTTC TRBV11-3 . TRBJ2-1 .
CSARTKGNTGELFF TGCAGTGCTAGGACGAAGGGGAACACCGGGGAGCTGTTTTTT TRBV20-1 few TRBJ2-2 .
CASSLPPSGDPYEQYF TGTGCCAGCAGCTTACCCCCAAGCGGGGACCCCTACGAGCAGTACTTC TRBV11-2 few TRBJ2-7 TRBD2
CASSARRGGEAYF TGTGCCAGCAGCGCCCGTCGAGGGGGGGAGGCGTACTTC TRBV12-3/TRBV12-4 many TRBJ2-7 .